This passage covers 15 T cell receptor beta chains from one sample sequenced in a study of T cell changes during pregnancy in multiple sclerosis. Repertoires were generated with immunoSEQ multiplex PCR, while TCRdb's copy carries only in-frame clones and drops some. The repertoire includes 60,000 to 70,000 clones, around 93% of them detected once, and less than 3% sits in the top ten. The specimen comprised peripheral blood, sampled in the second trimester of pregnancy. The source of these receptors is a female donor in good health, enrolled as a control in a pregnancy study.

The rearrangement uses TRBV9 and TRBJ2-1; D gene unclear. The CDR3 is 13 residues long. Germline loops: CDR1 SGDLS, CDR2 YYNGEE. V shed 1 base and J shed 4 bases, with 6 bases lying between them. The CDR3 region has the DNA TGTGCCAGCAGCGTATCGAGGTACAATGAGCAGTTCTTC. Amino acid sequence: CASSVSRYNEQFF.

This chain uses TRBV28 with TRBJ2-7, with a possible D match to TRBD1 (5 bases). Per germline, CDR1 MDHEN and CDR2 SYDVKM. The V end was cut by 6 bases, the J end by 3 bases, with 18 bases between. This CDR3 spans 15 amino acids. DNA for the CDR3: TGTGCCAGCAGCCCCCTCCCGGCAGGGCTCTACGAGCAGTACTTC. Protein sequence: CASSPLPAGLYEQYF.

The sample holds one count of this clone. The chain uses TRBV18 and TRBJ2-7; 7 nucleotides agree with TRBD1. Looked up from germline, CDR1 is KGHSH and CDR2 is LQKENI. With V trimmed by 2 bases and J by 6 bases, 7 bases remained unmatched. This CDR3 region has 14 residues. The CDR3 protein is CASSPSTGVSEQYF. In nucleotides, the CDR3 is TGTGCCAGCTCACCATCAACAGGGGTTAGCGAGCAGTACTTC.

This clone showed up just a few times. This rearrangement joins TRBV2 to TRBJ2-1; TRBD1 might be the D (5 bases). Germline-derived CDR1 and CDR2 are SNHLY and FYNNEI. The CDR3 is 14 amino acids. With 4 bases removed from V and 6 bases from J, the gap between germline ends came to 13 bases. This chain's CDR3 is CASSGASRGNEQFF. As DNA, the CDR3 is TGTGCCAGCAGTGGGGCTAGTAGGGGCAATGAGCAGTTCTTC.

The chain joins TRBV6-7 to TRBJ1-2; D is ambiguous. TRBV6-7 is an ORF; its function is uncertain. The CDR3 runs to 14 residues. The ends were cut back, 5 bases at V and 2 bases at J, with 12 bases in the middle. Here the CDR3 DNA reads TGTGCCAGCAGTCGATCTGCGCGAAACTATGGCTACACCTTC. Protein sequence: CASSRSARNYGYTF.

This chain connects TRBV4-1 to TRBJ2-5, with D perhaps TRBD2 (6 bases). The CDR3 sequence is 16 residues long. Per the germline V gene, CDR1 is MGHRA and CDR2 is YSYEKL. The V gene lost 4 bases and the J gene lost 5 bases, with 20 bases spanning the gap. Here the CDR3 DNA reads TGCGCCAGCAGCCGACTTGGCGGGGACCCACGGGAGACCCAGTACTTC. This translates into CASSRLGGDPRETQYF.

This chain uses TRBV6-5 with TRBJ2-7; 8 positions match TRBD1. The junction had 3 bases not matched to a gene; V was cut back by 2 bases and J by 3 bases. In germline, CDR1 is MNHEY, CDR2 SVGAGI. This CDR3 contains 14 residues. CDR3 nucleotides: TGTGCCAGCAGTTACGGGACAGGAGACTACGAGCAGTACTTC. This translates into CASSYGTGDYEQYF.

This chain joins TRBV11-2 and TRBJ2-7; 8 nucleotides line up with TRBD2. This CDR3 is built from 14 residues. J gave up 3 bases and V 1 base, and 2 bases lay outside the gene matches. Germline lookup yields CDR1 SGHAT and CDR2 FQNNGV. This CDR3 reads CASSLGLAFYEQYF. The CDR3 DNA is TGTGCCAGCAGCTTAGGACTAGCGTTCTACGAGCAGTACTTC.

The J gene is TRBJ1-2, the V gene TRBV27; possibly TRBD1 for D (5 bases). The V end lost 6 bases, the J end lost 8 bases, and 19 bases lay between the germline ends. The germline gives CDR1 MNHEY, CDR2 SMNVEV (reference sequence). This CDR3 is built from 14 residues. CDR3 in amino acids: CASSPLIGVGGYTF. The DNA of the CDR3 is TGTGCCAGCAGCCCCCTGATAGGGGTAGGGGGCTACACCTTC.

This clone was seen only a few times. The chain joins TRBV5-1 to TRBJ1-2; no reliable D call. The CDR3 is made up of 15 amino acids. V lost 4 bases, J lost 0 bases, and 13 bases lay in between. Per germline, CDR1 SGHRS and CDR2 YFSETQ. The CDR3 DNA is TGCGCCAGCAGCGAGCAGCCTGACTCTAACTATGGCTACACCTTC. Translating gives CASSEQPDSNYGYTF.

This rearrangement joins TRBV7-9 to TRBJ1-3; a possible D gene is TRBD1 (6 bases). This CDR3 comprises 15 residues. Germline V gene data show CDR1 as SEHNR and CDR2 as FQNEAQ (reference sequence). V shed 3 bases and J shed 2 bases, with 11 bases lying between them. In nucleotides, the CDR3 is TGTGCCAGCAGCTTTTACAGGGACCCTGGAAACACCATATATTTT. Its protein is CASSFYRDPGNTIYF.

The J gene is TRBJ2-3, the V gene TRBV19, with TRBD2 identical over 8 bases. This CDR3 has 15 residues. The V gene end was trimmed by 3 bases and the J gene end by 5 bases; junction bases not matched to a gene: 7. CDR1 and CDR2 from the germline V gene are LNHDA and SQIVND (reference sequence). The CDR3 loop reads CASSMGTGGGDTQYF. The CDR3 DNA sequence: TGTGCCAGTAGTATGGGAACGGGGGGGGGAGATACGCAGTATTTT.

This chain links TRBV2 with TRBJ1-2; TRBD1 agrees at 7 bases. Germline V gene data show CDR1 as SNHLY and CDR2 as FYNNEI. Trimming cost V 8 bases and J 4 bases; bases outside gene matches: 4. The CDR3 loop spans 12 amino acids. CDR3: CASRDSLYGYTF. The DNA for the CDR3 is TGTGCCAGCCGGGACAGCCTCTATGGCTACACCTTC.

The rearrangement uses TRBV30 and TRBJ1-1; D not certain. CDR3 length: 15 residues. V lost 5 bases and J lost 1, with 17 bases in between. Germline lookup yields CDR1 GTSNPN and CDR2 SVGIG (reference sequence). The CDR3 nucleotides are TGTGCCTGGTATGGGCAGCCCCCCGGGAACACTGAAGCTTTCTTT. Protein: CAWYGQPPGNTEAFF.

The chain uses TRBV2 and TRBJ1-5; 10 bases match TRBD1. The germline CDR1 and CDR2 sequences are SNHLY and FYNNEI. This CDR3 comprises 15 residues. The J segment lost 3 bases and the V segment lost 5 bases, leaving 4 bases of the junction unmatched. CDR3 DNA sequence: TGTGCCAGCAGTCCCGGGACAGGGGACAATCAGCCCCAGCATTTT. This encodes CASSPGTGDNQPQHF.